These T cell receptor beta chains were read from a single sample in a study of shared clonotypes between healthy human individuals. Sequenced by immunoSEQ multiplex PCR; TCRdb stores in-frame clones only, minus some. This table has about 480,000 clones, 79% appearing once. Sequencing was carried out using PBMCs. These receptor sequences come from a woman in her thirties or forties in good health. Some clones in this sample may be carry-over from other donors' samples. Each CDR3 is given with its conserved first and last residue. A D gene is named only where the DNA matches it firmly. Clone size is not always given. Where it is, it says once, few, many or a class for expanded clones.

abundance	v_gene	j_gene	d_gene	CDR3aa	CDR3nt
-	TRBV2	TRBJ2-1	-	CASSEARPSHYNEQFF	TGTGCCAGCAGTGAAGCACGGCCGTCCCATTACAATGAGCAGTTCTTC
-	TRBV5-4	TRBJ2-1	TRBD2	CASSGSGTYNEQFF	TGTGCCAGCAGCGGCAGCGGGACCTACAATGAGCAGTTCTTC
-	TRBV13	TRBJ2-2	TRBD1	CASSPRDRAPGELFF	TGTGCCAGCAGCCCCCGGGACAGGGCCCCCGGGGAGCTGTTTTTT
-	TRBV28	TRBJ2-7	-	CASSLSGNEQYF	TGTGCCAGCAGTTTATCGGGGAACGAGCAGTACTTC
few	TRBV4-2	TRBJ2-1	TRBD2	CASSPPGLAASGGDEQFF	TGTGCCAGCAGCCCGCCGGGACTAGCGGCGTCCGGGGGCGATGAGCAGTTCTTC
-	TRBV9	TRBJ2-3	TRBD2	CASSVRAGATTDTQYF	TGTGCCAGCAGCGTTCGAGCGGGAGCCACCACAGATACGCAGTATTTT
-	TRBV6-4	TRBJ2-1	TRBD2	CASRPRAGGGNEQFF	TGTGCCAGCAGGCCCAGGGCGGGAGGGGGTAATGAGCAGTTCTTC
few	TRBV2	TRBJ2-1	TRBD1	CASLEGQLKNEQFF	TGTGCCAGCCTAGAGGGACAGCTGAAAAATGAGCAGTTCTTC
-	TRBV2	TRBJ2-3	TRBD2	CASSEREGLTQYF	TGTGCCAGCAGTGAGCGGGAGGGCCTTACGCAGTATTTT
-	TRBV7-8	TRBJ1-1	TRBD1	CASSRDRLIEAFF	TGTGCCAGCAGCCGGGACAGGCTGATTGAAGCTTTCTTT
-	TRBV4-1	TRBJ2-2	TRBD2	CASSQGGKGLVSNTGELFF	TGCGCCAGCAGCCAAGGGGGGAAGGGACTAGTTAGTAACACCGGGGAGCTGTTTTTT
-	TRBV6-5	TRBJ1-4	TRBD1	CATPRSGQNNEKLFF	TGTGCCACCCCGCGTTCGGGACAGAATAATGAAAAACTGTTTTTT
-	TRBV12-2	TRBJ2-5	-	CASRGTPVRGVGTQYF	TGTGCAAGTCGCGGCACCCCGGTCCGGGGCGTAGGGACCCAGTACTTC
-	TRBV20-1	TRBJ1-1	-	CSGRVNTEAFF	TGCAGTGGAAGGGTGAACACTGAAGCTTTCTTT
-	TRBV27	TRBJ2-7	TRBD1	CASSYKIPGQGSYEQYF	TGTGCCAGCAGTTATAAAATCCCGGGACAGGGATCCTACGAGCAGTACTTC
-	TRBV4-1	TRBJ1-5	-	CASSHPVSGNNQPQHF	TGCGCCAGCAGCCATCCGGTGAGTGGGAACAATCAGCCCCAGCATTTT
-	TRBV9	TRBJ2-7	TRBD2	CASSRTSGGEQYF	TGTGCCAGCAGTCGGACTAGCGGGGGTGAGCAGTACTTC
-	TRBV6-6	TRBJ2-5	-	CASSYSVGGQETQYF	TGTGCCAGCAGTTACTCGGTCGGGGGCCAAGAGACCCAGTACTTC
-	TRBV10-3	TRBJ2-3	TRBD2	CAISGGLGGDTQYF	TGTGCCATCAGTGGGGGACTAGGAGGCGATACGCAGTATTTT
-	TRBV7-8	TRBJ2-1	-	CASSLVGNEQFF	TGTGCCAGCAGCTTAGTTGGCAATGAGCAGTTCTTC
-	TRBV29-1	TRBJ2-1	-	CSVALKRGVQGTMAWGNEQFF	TGCAGCGTTGCCCTTAAAAGGGGGGTACAGGGTACTATGGCTTGGGGCAATGAGCAGTTCTTC
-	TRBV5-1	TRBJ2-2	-	CASSLPLANTGELFF	TGCGCCAGCAGCTTACCTCTAGCTAACACCGGGGAGCTGTTTTTT
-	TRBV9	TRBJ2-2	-	CASSVGSRAGTGELFF	TGTGCCAGCAGCGTAGGTTCCAGGGCGGGCACCGGGGAGCTGTTTTTT
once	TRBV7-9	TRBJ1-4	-	CASSPGAGGHEKLFF	TGTGCCAGCAGCCCCGGCGCCGGCGGTCATGAAAAACTGTTTTTT
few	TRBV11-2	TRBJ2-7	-	CASSLRLEGSEQYF	TGTGCCAGCAGCCTAAGGTTGGAGGGATCCGAGCAGTACTTC
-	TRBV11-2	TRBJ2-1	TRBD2	CASSLDLSGAAYNEQFF	TGTGCCAGCAGCTTAGATCTAAGCGGGGCCGCCTACAATGAGCAGTTCTTC
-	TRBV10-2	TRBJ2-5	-	CASSERQTQETQYF	TGCGCCAGCAGTGAGAGACAAACCCAAGAGACCCAGTACTTC
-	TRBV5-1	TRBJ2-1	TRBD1	CASSLEPGGLYNEQFF	TGCGCCAGCAGCTTGGAACCAGGGGGCCTCTACAATGAGCAGTTCTTC
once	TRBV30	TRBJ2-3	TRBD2	CAWSAGTSGTPTDTQYF	TGTGCCTGGAGTGCCGGGACTAGCGGGACCCCCACAGATACGCAGTATTTT
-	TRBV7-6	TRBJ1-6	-	CASSSTDNNSPLHF	TGTGCCAGCAGCTCTACAGATAATAATTCACCCCTCCACTTT
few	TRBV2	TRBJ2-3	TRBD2	CASSLTRLAGADTQYF	TGTGCCAGCAGTCTAACCCGACTAGCGGGAGCCGATACGCAGTATTTT
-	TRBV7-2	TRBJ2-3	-	CASSVWDHVDTQYF	TGTGCCAGCAGCGTTTGGGACCACGTGGATACGCAGTATTTT
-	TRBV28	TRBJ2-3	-	CASTPGPGADTQYF	TGTGCCAGCACCCCGGGCCCGGGAGCAGATACGCAGTATTTT
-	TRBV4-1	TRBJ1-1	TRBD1	CATLPGTGIGWSGAFF	TGCGCCACCCTGCCCGGGACAGGGATAGGCTGGAGTGGGGCTTTCTTT
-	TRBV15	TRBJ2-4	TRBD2	CATSRDLSGTGGAKNIQYF	TGTGCCACCAGCAGAGATCTTTCAGGGACCGGGGGGGCCAAAAACATTCAGTACTTC
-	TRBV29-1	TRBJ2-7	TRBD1	CSVKTRDRGDEQYF	TGCAGCGTGAAGACCCGGGACAGGGGTGACGAGCAGTACTTC
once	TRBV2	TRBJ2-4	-	CASSERVAKNIQYF	TGTGCCAGCAGTGAAAGAGTGGCCAAAAACATTCAGTACTTC
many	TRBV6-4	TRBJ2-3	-	CASSDGGSTDTQYF	TGTGCCAGCAGTGATGGCGGGAGCACAGATACGCAGTATTTT
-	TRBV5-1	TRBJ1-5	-	CASSPGLTGINQPQHF	TGCGCCAGCAGCCCGGGCCTGACAGGTATCAATCAGCCCCAGCATTTT
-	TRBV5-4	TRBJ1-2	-	CASSLGQETYGYTF	TGTGCCAGCAGCTTGGGACAGGAGACCTATGGCTACACCTTC
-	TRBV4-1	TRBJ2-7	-	CASSPSNAQAYEQYF	TGCGCCAGCAGCCCCTCAAATGCGCAAGCCTACGAGCAGTACTTC
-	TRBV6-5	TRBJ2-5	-	CASSPPGIETQYF	TGTGCCAGCAGTCCCCCCGGGATAGAGACCCAGTACTTC
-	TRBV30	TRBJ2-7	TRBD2	CAWSHGTSDYEQYF	TGTGCCTGGTCCCACGGGACTAGCGACTACGAGCAGTACTTC
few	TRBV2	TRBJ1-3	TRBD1	CAKGQGDHSGNTIYF	TGTGCCAAAGGACAGGGCGATCACTCTGGAAACACCATATATTTT
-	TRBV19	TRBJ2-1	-	CASSTQGRRQFF	TGTGCCAGTAGTACCCAGGGACGGAGGCAGTTCTTC